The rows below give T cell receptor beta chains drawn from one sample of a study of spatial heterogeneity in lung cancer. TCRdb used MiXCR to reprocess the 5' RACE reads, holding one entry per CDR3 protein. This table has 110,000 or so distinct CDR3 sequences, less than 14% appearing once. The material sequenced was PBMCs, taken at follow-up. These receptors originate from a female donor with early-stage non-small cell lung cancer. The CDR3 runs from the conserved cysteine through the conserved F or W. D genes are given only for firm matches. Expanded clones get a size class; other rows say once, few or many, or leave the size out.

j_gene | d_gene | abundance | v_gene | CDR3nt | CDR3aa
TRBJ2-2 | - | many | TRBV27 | TGTGCCAGCAGTCCGTTTAGAGGGCTGGCGAAGAACACCGGGGAGCTGTTTTTT | CASSPFRGLAKNTGELFF
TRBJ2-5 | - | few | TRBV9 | TGTGCCAGCAGCGCCCGGGCCGGGAGAGAGACCCAGTACTTC | CASSARAGRETQYF
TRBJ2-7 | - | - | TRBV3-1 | TGTGCCAGCAGCCTCGTTGGGCCTACCTACGAGCAGTACTTC | CASSLVGPTYEQYF
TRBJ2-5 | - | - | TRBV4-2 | TGTGCCAGCAGCCAAGTCAGGGAACGTCGAGAGACCCAGTACTTC | CASSQVRERRETQYF
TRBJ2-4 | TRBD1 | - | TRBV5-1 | TGCGCCAGCAGCTTACAGGGGTTCCGAGACATTCAGTACTTC | CASSLQGFRDIQYF
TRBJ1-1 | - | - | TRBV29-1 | TGCAGCGTTCCCCCCTACCCGGGGCAGCCTGGCACTGAAGCTTTCTTT | CSVPPYPGQPGTEAFF
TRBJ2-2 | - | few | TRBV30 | TGTGCCTGGAGTGTACTAGGGGGCACCGGGGAGCTGTTTTTT | CAWSVLGGTGELFF
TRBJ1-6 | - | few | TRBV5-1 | TGCGCCAGCAGCTTGGCGGTACAGGGACCCCTCCACTTT | CASSLAVQGPLHF
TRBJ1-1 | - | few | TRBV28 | TGTGCCAGCACTTACTTGGGAGACACTGAAGCTTTCTTT | CASTYLGDTEAFF
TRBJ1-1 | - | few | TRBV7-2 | TGTGCCAGCAGCTTGGGGGCTAGAGCTTTCTTT | CASSLGARAFF
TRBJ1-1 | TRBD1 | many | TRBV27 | TGTGCCAGCAGTTTATCCTGGGGACAGGAAAGTTCAGCTTTCTTT | CASSLSWGQESSAFF
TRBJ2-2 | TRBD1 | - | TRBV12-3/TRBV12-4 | TGTGCCAGCAGCGACAGGGAGATCACCGGGGAGCTGTTTTTT | CASSDREITGELFF
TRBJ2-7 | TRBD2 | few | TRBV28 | TGTGCCAGCAGTCTAGCGGTACCCGGCTCCTACGAGCAGTACTTC | CASSLAVPGSYEQYF
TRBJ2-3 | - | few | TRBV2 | TGTGCCAGCCGGGTATCGTGGCGGACGGATACGCAGTATTTT | CASRVSWRTDTQYF
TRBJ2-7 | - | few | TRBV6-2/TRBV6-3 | TGTGCCAGCAGTTTCGACACTTACGAGCAGTACTTC | CASSFDTYEQYF
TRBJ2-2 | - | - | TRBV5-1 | TGCGCCAGCAGCTTGGTTACTGCCGTCCCCGGGGAGCTGTTTTTT | CASSLVTAVPGELFF
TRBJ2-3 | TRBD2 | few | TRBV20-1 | TGCAGTGCTAGCCCCGTAGCGGGAGAAGATACGCAGTATTTT | CSASPVAGEDTQYF
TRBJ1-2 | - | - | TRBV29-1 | TGCAGCGTTGAAGATCCTGCGGGGCCTTATTATGGCTACACCTTC | CSVEDPAGPYYGYTF
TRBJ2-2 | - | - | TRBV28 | TGTGCCAGCAGGGGCAGGGTTACTCCCGGGGAGCTGTTTTTT | CASRGRVTPGELFF
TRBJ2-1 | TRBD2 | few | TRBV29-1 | TGCAGCGGTTCCGGGACTAGCGGGAGCAATGAGCAGTTCTTC | CSGSGTSGSNEQFF
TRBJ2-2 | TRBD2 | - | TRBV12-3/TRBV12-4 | TGTGCCAGCAGTTTATGGACTAGCGGGAACACCGGGGAGCTGTTTTTT | CASSLWTSGNTGELFF
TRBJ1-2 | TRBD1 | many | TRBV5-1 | TGCGCCAGCAGCGGAAGACAGGGTAGCTATGGCTACACCTTC | CASSGRQGSYGYTF
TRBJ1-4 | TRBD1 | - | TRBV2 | TGTGCCAGCAGTGAATCGACAGGGTTTAATGAAAAACTGTTTTTT | CASSESTGFNEKLFF